This TCR beta chain was captured by sequencing in a study of glioma-infiltrating T cells (dated by TCRdb to between 2015 and 2016). Study-wide context: The study sequenced TCR alpha- and beta-chain repertoires from glioma tissue, from non-neoplastic brain tissue and from matched peripheral blood mononuclear cells. To gauge divergence between tissue and blood T-cell populations, every tissue-infiltrating repertoire was compared against the peripheral blood repertoire from the same patient. The paired cohort comprised three low-grade glioma patients, under 10 primary glioblastoma patients and three non-glioma patients contributing non-neoplastic brain tissue. Overall study results and their limits: The group comparisons were based on small numbers of patients: three non-neoplastic, three low-grade glioma and about eight glioblastoma patients. VJ-independent divergence between tissue and blood was below expectation in non-neoplastic patients but above expectation in all gliomas, especially low-grade gliomas. Very few CDR3 sequences were shared between tissue and blood, attributed to high CDR3 diversity and limited sampling.

TCR alpha and beta CDR3 regions were amplified with the iRepertoire nested amplicon-rescue multiplex PCR (arm-PCR) platform from RNA. The input for one-step reverse transcription and amplification was about 100-450 ng of either tissue mRNA or PBMC total RNA. After bead purification, a secondary multiplex PCR added Illumina adapters, and libraries were gel-purified between 200 and 400 bp. The libraries contained internal 6-nucleotide barcodes that were used for demultiplexing. The libraries were sequenced on an Illumina MiSeq using 2x220 or 2x250 nucleotide paired-end reads. Regarding the original processing steps: Paired reads were merged with FLASH 1.2.11 and aligned to the GRCh37 human genome with BWA-MEM before extracting TRA and TRB reads. For V and J assignment, an IMGT-derived reference of cassette sequences and CDR3 motifs that included pseudogenes was used. Reads were translated in three frames, and productive CDR3s were defined as those with a C...FGXG motif and no stop codons. Clonotypes were defined as unique combinations of V-J cassette pair and CDR3 amino acid sequence. Hamming distance filtering was applied to reads, with thresholds set by the sequence error rate of each sample in mapped regions. TCRdb reprocessing: public reads trimmed at Q25 with fastp, clones called with MiXCR, in-frame beta chains kept. Each CDR3 protein appears once, grouped with its most common genes and DNA. These V and J calls originate from TCRdb's pipeline instead of the authors' own analysis. This sample is represented by under 150,000 distinct CDR3 sequences; around 25% of them were singletons. Around a quarter of the sample is held by the ten biggest clonotypes.

This clonotype was seen many times. Its antigen remains undetermined. Qualities for individual bases were not recorded, and no much larger clone is one base off. According to the germline V gene, CDR1 reads SQVTM and CDR2 reads ANQGSEA. The trim is 6 bases for V and 4 bases for J, with a gap of 18 bases between the germline ends. The CDR3 spans 14 residues, from the cysteine through the phenylalanine. Only the CDR3 portion is preserved as DNA: 42 bases, with reading frame beginning at the first base. Material: glioma tissue, nonneoplastic brain tissue, or PBMCs (not recorded which). This chain is built from TRBV29-1 and TRBJ2-5, with the D gene tentatively TRBD1 or TRBD2, based on 5 matching bases in each. The sequence was obtained from a human donor with low-grade glioma or glioblastoma, undergoing nonglioma brain surgery, or in good health (not recorded which). For the CDR3, the sequence is CSVRGPADRETQYF. The nucleotide sequence is TGCAGCGTGAGGGGCCCCGCGGACCGAGAGACCCAGTACTTC.